This TCR beta chain was sequenced during a study of blood T cell repertoires in COVID-19. Across the whole study: Specimens from acute and convalescent COVID-19 originated in the United States, Italy and Spain. T cells, B-cell-depleted T cells, or PBMCs supplied cDNA or gDNA.

This table comes from immunoSEQ multiplex PCR, and its TCRdb copy is limited to in-frame clones, with some not included. This table has roughly 230,000 clones, 90% appearing once. V was trimmed by 1 base and J by 5 bases, leaving 12 bases between them. CDR3 size: 14 residues. CDR1 SGDLS and CDR2 YYNGEE come from the germline V gene. Seattle cases were enrolled at active infection and followed longitudinally. The material sequenced was peripheral blood. The V gene is TRBV9, the J gene TRBJ2-5; D might be TRBD2 (5 bases). The sequence came from a woman aged 55-70 years with COVID-19, enrolled during active disease. CDR3 DNA: TGTGCCAGCAGCGTAAATCCGGGGAAGGAGACCCAGTACTTC. Translation gives CASSVNPGKETQYF.